The 12 T cell receptor beta chains reported below all come from one sample, sequenced in a study of blood T cell repertoires in COVID-19. The data were produced by immunoSEQ multiplex PCR, yet TCRdb's version contains in-frame clones alone and is incomplete. The repertoire holds roughly 380,000 clones, with 85% as singletons. Input material: peripheral blood. The receptor set was obtained from a woman aged 18-29 years with acute or convalescent COVID-19.

The V gene is TRBV28, the J gene TRBJ2-5, with 7 bases fitting TRBD2. The V segment lost 4 bases and the J segment 4 bases; nucleotides outside the gene matches: 12. The CDR3 contains 16 residues. Germline V gene sequence: CDR1 MDHEN, CDR2 SYDVKM. The CDR3 bases are TGTGCCAGCAGTTGGACGACCGGGGGGTTAGGAGAGACCCAGTACTTC. It is translated as CASSWTTGGLGETQYF.

V usage is TRBV28 and J usage is TRBJ1-2, with 11 bases lining up with TRBD1. J was trimmed by 1 base and V by 2 bases; bases with no gene match: 3. Germline V gene sequence: CDR1 MDHEN, CDR2 SYDVKM. This CDR3 is 16 amino acids long. The CDR3 spells CASSLGQGANNYGYTF. The DNA of the CDR3 is TGTGCCAGCAGTTTAGGACAGGGGGCTAATAACTATGGCTACACCTTC.

V is TRBV5-1 and J is TRBJ2-7, with 8 bases fitting TRBD1. V gave up 1 base and J gave up 0 bases; unmatched junction bases: 3. The CDR3 is 15 residues long. The germline V gene has CDR1 SGHRS and CDR2 YFSETQ. The CDR3 nucleotides read TGCGCCAGCAGCTTGCAGGGGGCCACCTCCTACGAGCAGTACTTC. Translation gives CASSLQGATSYEQYF.

The chain has TRBV7-6 and TRBJ2-3, with D possibly TRBD1 on 6 matching bases. V was pared by 1 base and J by 2 bases, with 7 bases between. The CDR3 covers 14 residues. Germline-derived CDR1 and CDR2 are SGHVS and FNYEAQ. The CDR3, as DNA: TGTGCCAGCAGCTTAGGGGGGCCCACAGATACGCAGTATTTT. It translates to CASSLGGPTDTQYF.

V usage is TRBV9 and J usage is TRBJ2-2; a weak D match, TRBD2 (5 bases). In germline, CDR1 is SGDLS, CDR2 YYNGEE. The CDR3 totals 13 residues. Deletions cut 5 bases from V and 3 bases from J, with 8 bases between. CDR3 nucleotide sequence: TGTGCCAGCAGTTCCGGGGACACCGGGGAGCTGTTTTTT. Encoded protein: CASSSGDTGELFF.

The chain combines TRBV9 with TRBJ1-2; TRBD1 agrees at 7 bases. CDR1 and CDR2 from the germline V gene are SGDLS and YYNGEE. CDR3 length: 14 amino acids. V trimming: 0 bases; J trimming: 3 bases; junction bases outside the gene matches: 2. The CDR3 spells CASSVGQGDYGYTF. The CDR3 DNA sequence: TGTGCCAGCAGCGTAGGACAGGGAGACTATGGCTACACCTTC. The entire variable domain, with the rest obtained from reference TRBV9 and TRBJ1-2, is as follows: DSGVTQTPKHLITATGQRVTLRCSPRSGDLSVYWYQQSLDQGLQFLIQYYNGEERAKGNILERFSAQQFPDLHSELNLSSLELGDSALYFCASSVGQGDYGYTFGSGTRLTVV.

J is TRBJ2-1 and V is TRBV28, with TRBD2 identical over 11 bases. The trim removed 4 bases at V and 5 bases at J, leaving 7 bases unmatched. CDR1 and CDR2 from the germline V gene are MDHEN and SYDVKM. The CDR3 runs to 16 residues. CDR3 coding DNA: TGTGCCAGCAGTTACCTTAGCGGGAGGGCCGACAATGAGCAGTTCTTC. Amino acid sequence: CASSYLSGRADNEQFF.

CDR3 in DNA: TGCGCCAGCAGTCTTGGAAACACCATATATTTT. It encodes CASSLGNTIYF. The rearrangement links TRBV4-1 to TRBJ1-3; D not resolved. V was pared by 6 bases and J by 3 bases, with 3 bases between. The CDR3 has 11 residues. Germline CDR1 is MGHRA and CDR2 is YSYEKL.

The V call is TRBV6-6, the J call TRBJ1-2; 8 nucleotides match TRBD1. CDR1 is MNHNY, CDR2 SVGAGI, per germline (reference sequence). The CDR3 extends over 14 amino acids. V lost 2 bases and J lost 6; bases outside the gene matches: 5. The CDR3 bases are TGTGCCAGCAGTTACCAGAACAGGGGGAATGGCTACACCTTC. The encoded protein is CASSYQNRGNGYTF.

The sample holds one count of this clone. This chain connects TRBV28 to TRBJ2-4; 10 positions agree with TRBD1. V shed 6 bases and J 6 bases; nucleotides not matched to a gene: 5. This CDR3 comprises 14 residues. CDR1 MDHEN and CDR2 SYDVKM come from the germline V gene. The CDR3 reads CASSMTGGRNIQYF. The CDR3 coding sequence is TGTGCCAGCAGCATGACAGGGGGCCGAAACATTCAGTACTTC.

The chain has TRBV5-1 and TRBJ2-7; a possible D gene is TRBD2 (5 bases). CDR3 size: 14 residues. The germline gives CDR1 SGHRS, CDR2 YFSETQ. V lost 0 bases and J lost 0, with 7 bases in between. The CDR3 sequence is CASSLEDFSYEQYF. CDR3 sequence (DNA): TGCGCCAGCAGCTTGGAGGACTTCTCCTACGAGCAGTACTTC.

The chain combines TRBV21-1 with TRBJ2-7; no DNA check was done on the table's D call, TRBD2. TRBV21-1 is a pseudogene. CDR3 length: 16 amino acids. The CDR3 reads CASSKGLAGPSYEQYF. CDR3 nucleotide sequence: TGTGCCAGCAGCAAAGGACTAGCGGGACCCTCCTACGAGCAGTACTTC.